This T cell receptor beta chain is from a study of T cell clones after liver transplantation. Background on the study: Samples came pre-transplant, pre-randomization before withdrawal, and post-randomization after withdrawal ended.

Using immunoSEQ multiplex PCR, the repertoire was profiled, and TCRdb retains in-frame clones only, with some absent. The table has over 50,000 clones, 80% to 90% seen once. The origin of this receptor is a human patient who received a liver transplant. Some T cells may possibly be graft donor cells. The sample was CD8+ T cells from blood, taken 12 months after liver transplant.

CDR3 in DNA: TGTGCCAGCAGTGTCTGGCCGGGACTAGCGGGAGGAAGAAGTACCGGGGAGCTGTTTTTT. Its translation: CASSVWPGLAGGRSTGELFF. This sequence joins TRBV6-1 and TRBJ2-2, with 15 bases matching TRBD2. The V and J ends lost 4 bases and 5 bases, in that order; junction bases with no gene match: 14. The CDR3 totals 20 residues. Germline loops: CDR1 MNHNS, CDR2 SASEGT.